This TCR beta chain was found in a study of Graves' ophthalmopathy and Graves' hyperthyroidism (dated by TCRdb to 2017 to 2018). As for the study more broadly: Peripheral blood was collected at initial diagnosis, prior to any treatment. An independent validation cohort comprised some 18 hyperthyroidism patients and about 16 patients who later progressed from hyperthyroidism to ophthalmopathy. TCR beta repertoire signatures were used to distinguish Graves' ophthalmopathy from Graves' hyperthyroidism and to predict progression to ophthalmopathy. T-cell repertoires of thyroid tissue and blood were compared in about six hyperthyroidism patients. A discovery set of about a hundred patients (about 45 ophthalmopathy, about 58 stable hyperthyroidism) was enrolled to explore V-J signatures distinguishing ophthalmopathy from hyperthyroidism. In total, 135 blood samples were TCR-sequenced: 43 ophthalmopathy, approximately 80 hyperthyroidism and about 17 hyperthyroidism-to-ophthalmopathy patients. Following sample collection, hyperthyroidism patients were given methimazole at a starting dose of 30 mg daily, and ophthalmopathy patients were given high-dose intravenous methylprednisolone.

V is cut by 5 bases and J by 10 bases, and the space between the germline ends is 14 bases. Inclusive of the bounding cysteine and phenylalanine, the CDR3 is 13 residues long. Just CDR3 DNA is preserved here, 39 bases in frame from base 1. CDR1 is given as WNHNN and CDR2 as SYGVQD, both from the germline V gene (reference sequence). The ophthalmopathy patients had moderately to severely active disease, with a Clinical Activity Score of 3 or higher, a NOSPECS grade of 4 or higher, and a disease duration of less than 3 months. Patients with other autoimmune diseases, uncontrolled infections, pregnancy or lactation were excluded. Diagnosis was based on clinical symptoms, serum thyroxine, TRAb, thyroid ultrasound and orbital computed tomography. Using Ficoll-Paque density gradient centrifugation, PBMCs were isolated from about 9.4 ml of fresh peripheral blood. Total RNA was extracted with Trizol reagent and quality-checked on an Agilent 2100 Bioanalyzer.

Many counts were recorded for this clonotype. The clone's antigen remains unknown. No clone much larger than this one lies a single base away; base qualities are absent. For repertoire sequencing, TCR beta CDR3 regions were amplified from RNA transcripts. The first round of RT-PCR was done with HTBI primers and the Qiagen OneStep RT-PCR kit, and was followed by a second round of multiplex PCR, then size selection and purification. The libraries underwent paired-end sequencing with 100 bp reads on an Illumina HiSeq2000. The study's own analysis went as follows. SOAPnuke was used for read processing, and reads with adapters, uncalled bases, a mean Phred below 15, or no exact constant-primer or identifier match were discarded. COPE v1.2.5 was used to merge high-quality paired reads. Clonotypes were defined as unique nucleotide sequences and were aligned to IMGT TRB V, D and J references using MiTCR v1.1. Only V-J combinations with frequency above 0.0001 were analysed, covering approximately 99% of repertoires. For each V-J combination, a TCR clonal expansion and chaos score was defined as F50 clonal expansion divided by the chaos observed in the TCRdist matrix. Welch's t-statistics and random forest were used to reduce features to 13 V-J combinations, which were fed into a naive Bayes classifier. Thyroid-blood repertoire similarity was quantified with the Morisita-Horn index. Using fastp at Q25 and MiXCR, TCRdb reprocessed the public reads and kept productive beta chains. Identical CDR3 protein sequences are pooled into one entry, listed with their most common genes and DNA. What appears here as the V and J calls and clone size reflects TCRdb's work, not the paper's. This sample has hundreds of thousands of distinct CDR3 sequences in its table, and about two fifths of those were observed once. The top ten clones comprise under 3.5% of the sample.

Summary of the overall study and its limitations: Most expanded thyroid clonotypes with a frequency above 0.001 also appeared in blood, which suggests that blood repertoires may reflect the immune response in the thyroid. In cross-validation, the 13-signature model distinguished ophthalmopathy from stable hyperthyroidism with 85% to 90% sensitivity and around 82% specificity, and in the test set the corresponding values were roughly 80% and 75%. In validation, the model predicted ophthalmopathy progression with more than 55% sensitivity and less than 80% specificity; 12 predicted patients were CT-confirmed with GO in a median of approximately 6.5 months. Sample size was not statistically predetermined, and group allocation was not concealed from the investigators.

The sequencing sample was made of peripheral blood. The receptor chain draws on TRBV10-1 and TRBJ2-2; D gene: possibly TRBD2, on 5 matching bases. This sequence was found in an adult man with Graves' ophthalmopathy. The CDR3 here reads CASSTSGMEELFF. The sequenced DNA: TGCGCCAGCAGTACCAGCGGAATGGAGGAGCTGTTTTTT.